The source of this T cell receptor (beta chain) is a study of response to subunit inactivated influenza vaccine. TCRdb reprocessed the RT-PCR reads via MiXCR and lists one record per CDR3 protein. The data show 530,000 or so distinct CDR3 sequences, 14% seen once. Germline values: CDR1 KGHSH, CDR2 LQKENI. Trimming took 2 bases from V and 1 from J, leaving 8 bases between them. The CDR3 loop spans 14 amino acids. Study-level points and caveats: Few additional T cells are recruited per seasonal influenza vaccination, authors suggested.

As regards this clonotype: Its target is unknown.

Sequenced material: PBMCs from blood, taken roughly 12 days after vaccination. The sequence derives from a man over 45 who received an inactivated influenza vaccine. The chain carries TRBV18 and TRBJ1-1; D perhaps matches TRBD1 (6 bases). As DNA, the CDR3 is TGTGCCAGCTCACCAGACAGGTCGAACACTGAAGCTTTCTTT. Its protein product is CASSPDRSNTEAFF. The whole variable domain, remainder taken from reference TRBV18 and TRBJ1-1, is NAGVMQNPRHLVRRRGQEARLRCSPMKGHSHVYWYRQLPEEGLKFMVYLQKENIIDESGMPKERFSAEFPKEGPSILRIQQVVRGDSAAYFCASSPDRSNTEAFFGQGTRLTVV.